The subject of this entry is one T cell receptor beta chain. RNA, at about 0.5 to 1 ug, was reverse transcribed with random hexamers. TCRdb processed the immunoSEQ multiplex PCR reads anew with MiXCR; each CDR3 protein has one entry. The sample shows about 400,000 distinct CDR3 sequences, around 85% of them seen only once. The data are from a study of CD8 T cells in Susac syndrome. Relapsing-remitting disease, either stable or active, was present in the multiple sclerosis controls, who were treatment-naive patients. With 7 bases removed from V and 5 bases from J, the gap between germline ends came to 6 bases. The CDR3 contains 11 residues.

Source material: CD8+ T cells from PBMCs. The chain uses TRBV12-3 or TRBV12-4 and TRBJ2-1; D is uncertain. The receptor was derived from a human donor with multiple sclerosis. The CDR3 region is CASTGHNEQFF. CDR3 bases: TGTGCCAGCACAGGACACAATGAGCAGTTCTTC.